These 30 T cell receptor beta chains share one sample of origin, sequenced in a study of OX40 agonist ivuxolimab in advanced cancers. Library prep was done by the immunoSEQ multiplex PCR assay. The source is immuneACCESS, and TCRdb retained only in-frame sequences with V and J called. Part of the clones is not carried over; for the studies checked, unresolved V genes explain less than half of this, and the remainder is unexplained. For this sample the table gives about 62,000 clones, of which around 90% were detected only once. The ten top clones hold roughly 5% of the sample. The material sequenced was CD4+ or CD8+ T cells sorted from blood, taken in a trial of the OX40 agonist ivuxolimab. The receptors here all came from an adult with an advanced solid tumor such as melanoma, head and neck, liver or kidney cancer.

The CDR3 DNA follows: TGCAGCGTTCTACAGGCCCACATGAACACTGAAGCTTTCTTT. It codes for CSVLQAHMNTEAFF. This chain connects TRBV29-1 to TRBJ1-1; TRBD1 might be the D (5 bases). Trimming left V 5 bases short and J 0 bases short, with 13 bases between. The CDR3 runs to 14 residues. In germline, CDR1 is SQVTM, CDR2 ANQGSEA.

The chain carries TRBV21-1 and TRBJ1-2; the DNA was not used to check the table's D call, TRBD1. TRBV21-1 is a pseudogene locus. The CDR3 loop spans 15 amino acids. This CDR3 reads CASSAGTESGDGYTF. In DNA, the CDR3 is TGTGCCAGCAGCGCGGGGACAGAGTCGGGAGATGGCTACACCTTC.

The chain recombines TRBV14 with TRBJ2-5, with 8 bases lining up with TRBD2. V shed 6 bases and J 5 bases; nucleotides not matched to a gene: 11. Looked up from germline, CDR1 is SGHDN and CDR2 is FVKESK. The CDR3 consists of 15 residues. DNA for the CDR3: TGTGCCAGCAGTCTTTATCGGGGGGGTGCGGAGACCCAGTACTTC. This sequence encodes CASSLYRGGAETQYF.

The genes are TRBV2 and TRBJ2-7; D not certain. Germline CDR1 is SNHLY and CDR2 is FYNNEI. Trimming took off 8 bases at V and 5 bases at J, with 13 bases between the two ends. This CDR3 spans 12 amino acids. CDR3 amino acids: CASERLGNEQYF. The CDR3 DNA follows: TGTGCCAGCGAAAGGTTAGGGAACGAGCAGTACTTC.

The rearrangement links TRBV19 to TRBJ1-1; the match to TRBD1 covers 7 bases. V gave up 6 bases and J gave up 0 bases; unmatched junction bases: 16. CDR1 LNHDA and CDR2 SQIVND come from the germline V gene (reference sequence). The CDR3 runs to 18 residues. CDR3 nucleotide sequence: TGTGCCAGTAGCGAGGACAGGTTTTGGGGGGATTTGAACACTGAAGCTTTCTTT. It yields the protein CASSEDRFWGDLNTEAFF. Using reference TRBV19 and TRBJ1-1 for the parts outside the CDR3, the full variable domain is DGGITQSPKYLFRKEGQNVTLSCEQNLNHDAMYWYRQDPGQGLRLIYYSQIVNDFQKGDIAEGYSVSREKKESFPLTVTSAQKNPTAFYLCASSEDRFWGDLNTEAFFGQGTRLTVV.

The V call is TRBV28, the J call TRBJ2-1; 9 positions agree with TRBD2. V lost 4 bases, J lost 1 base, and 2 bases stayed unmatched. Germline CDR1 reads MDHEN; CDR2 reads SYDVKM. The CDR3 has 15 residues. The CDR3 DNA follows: TGTGCCAGCAGTTCAGCGGGGGGTTCCTACAATGAGCAGTTCTTC. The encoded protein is CASSSAGGSYNEQFF.

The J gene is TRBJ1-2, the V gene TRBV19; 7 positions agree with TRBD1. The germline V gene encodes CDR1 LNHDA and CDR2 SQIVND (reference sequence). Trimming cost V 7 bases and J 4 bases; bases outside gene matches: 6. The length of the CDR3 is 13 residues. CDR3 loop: CASTRQGSYGYTF. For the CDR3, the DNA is TGTGCCAGTACCCGACAGGGCAGCTATGGCTACACCTTC. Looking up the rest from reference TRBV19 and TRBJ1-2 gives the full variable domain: DGGITQSPKYLFRKEGQNVTLSCEQNLNHDAMYWYRQDPGQGLRLIYYSQIVNDFQKGDIAEGYSVSREKKESFPLTVTSAQKNPTAFYLCASTRQGSYGYTFGSGTRLTVV.

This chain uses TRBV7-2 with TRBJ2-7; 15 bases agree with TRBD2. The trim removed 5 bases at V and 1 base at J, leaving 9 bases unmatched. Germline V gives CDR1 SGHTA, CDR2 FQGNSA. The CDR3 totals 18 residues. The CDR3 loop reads CASSPAPGLAGGSYEQYF. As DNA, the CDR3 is TGTGCCAGCAGCCCAGCCCCGGGACTAGCGGGAGGATCCTACGAGCAGTACTTC.

CDR3 amino acids: CASSLGPLAGWSTDTQYF. The CDR3 DNA reads as TGTGCCAGCAGCTTAGGACCCCTAGCGGGGTGGAGCACAGATACGCAGTATTTT. V is TRBV7-8 and J is TRBJ2-3; 9 nucleotides line up with TRBD2. This CDR3 has 18 residues. CDR1 SGHVS and CDR2 FQNEAQ come from the germline V gene. The trim removed 1 base at V and 0 bases at J, leaving 8 bases unmatched.

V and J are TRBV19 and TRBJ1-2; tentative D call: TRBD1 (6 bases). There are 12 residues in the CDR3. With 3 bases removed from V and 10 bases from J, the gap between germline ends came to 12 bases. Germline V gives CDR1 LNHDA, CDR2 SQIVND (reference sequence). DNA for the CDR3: TGTGCCAGTAGTATCCGGACAGATTCCTACACCTTC. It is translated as CASSIRTDSYTF.

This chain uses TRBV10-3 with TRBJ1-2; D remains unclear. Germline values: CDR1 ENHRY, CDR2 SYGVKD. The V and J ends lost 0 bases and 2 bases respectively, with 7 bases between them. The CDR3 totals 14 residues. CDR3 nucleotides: TGTGCCATCAGTGAGTCTGTAGGAAACTATGGCTACACCTTC. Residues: CAISESVGNYGYTF.

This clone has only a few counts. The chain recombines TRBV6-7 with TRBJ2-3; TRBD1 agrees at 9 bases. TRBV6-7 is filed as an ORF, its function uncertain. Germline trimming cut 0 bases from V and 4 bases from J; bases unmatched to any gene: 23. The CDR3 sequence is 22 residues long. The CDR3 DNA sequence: TGTGCCAGCAGTTACTCGAATTGGGGGGACAGGGAGATAAGGGGACCAGCAGATACGCAGTATTTT. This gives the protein CASSYSNWGDREIRGPADTQYF.

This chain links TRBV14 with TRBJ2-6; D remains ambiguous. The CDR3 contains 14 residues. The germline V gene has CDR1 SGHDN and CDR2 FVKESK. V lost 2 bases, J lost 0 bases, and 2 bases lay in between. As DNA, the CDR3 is TGTGCCAGCAGCCAAAGCTCTGGGGCCAACGTCCTGACTTTC. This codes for CASSQSSGANVLTF.

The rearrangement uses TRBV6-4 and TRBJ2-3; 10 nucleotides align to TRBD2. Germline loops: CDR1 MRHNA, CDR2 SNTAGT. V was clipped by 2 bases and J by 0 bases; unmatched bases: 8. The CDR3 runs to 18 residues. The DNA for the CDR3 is TGTGCCAGCAGTGACCCCAGCGGGGGGGAAACTAGCACAGATACGCAGTATTTT. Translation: CASSDPSGGETSTDTQYF.

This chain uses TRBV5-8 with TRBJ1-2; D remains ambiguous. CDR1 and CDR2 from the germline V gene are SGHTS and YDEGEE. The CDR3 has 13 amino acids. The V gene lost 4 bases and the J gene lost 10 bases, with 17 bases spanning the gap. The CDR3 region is CASSHYTPLIYTF. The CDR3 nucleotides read TGTGCCAGCAGCCATTACACCCCTTTAATCTACACCTTC. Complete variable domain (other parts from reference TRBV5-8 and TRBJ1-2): EAGVTQSPTHLIKTRGQQATLRCSPISGHTSVYWYQQALGLGLQFLLWYDEGEERNRGNFPPRFSGRQFPNYSSELNVNALELEDSALYLCASSHYTPLIYTFGSGTRLTVV.

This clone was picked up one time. As DNA, the CDR3 is TGTGCCATCAGCACCGGGACTCCGAACACTGAAGCTTTCTTT. This sequence encodes CAISTGTPNTEAFF. The chain combines TRBV10-3 with TRBJ1-1, with a tentative D call TRBD1 (5 bases). This CDR3 spans 14 amino acids. Germline CDR1 reads ENHRY; CDR2 reads SYGVKD. Trimming removed 6 bases from V and 1 base from J, with 12 bases in between.

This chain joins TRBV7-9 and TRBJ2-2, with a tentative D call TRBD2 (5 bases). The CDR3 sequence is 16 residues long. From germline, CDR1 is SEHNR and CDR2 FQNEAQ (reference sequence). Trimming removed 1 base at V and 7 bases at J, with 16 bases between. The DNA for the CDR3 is TGTGCCAGCAGCTTAGAGGTGGGAGTCCGTGGCGGGGAGCTGTTTTTT. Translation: CASSLEVGVRGGELFF.

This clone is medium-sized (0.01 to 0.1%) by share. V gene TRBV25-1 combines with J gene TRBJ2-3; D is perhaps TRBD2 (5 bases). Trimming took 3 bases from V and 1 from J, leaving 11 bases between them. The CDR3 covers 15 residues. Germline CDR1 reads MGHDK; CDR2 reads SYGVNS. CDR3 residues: CASSDNGVGTDTQYF. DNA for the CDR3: TGTGCCAGCAGTGATAACGGGGTAGGCACAGATACGCAGTATTTT.

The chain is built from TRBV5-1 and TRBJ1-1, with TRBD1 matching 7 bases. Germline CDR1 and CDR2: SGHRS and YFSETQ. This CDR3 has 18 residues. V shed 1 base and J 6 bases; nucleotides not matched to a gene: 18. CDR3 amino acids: CASSLIWARQGRGPEAFF. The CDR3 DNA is TGCGCCAGCAGCTTGATTTGGGCCAGACAGGGACGTGGGCCTGAAGCTTTCTTT.

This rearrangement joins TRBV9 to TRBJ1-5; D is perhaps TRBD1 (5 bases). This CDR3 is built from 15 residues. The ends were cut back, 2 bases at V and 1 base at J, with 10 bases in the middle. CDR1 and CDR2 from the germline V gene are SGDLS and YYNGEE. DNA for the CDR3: TGTGCCAGCAGCGTCCGGGACGGGAGCAATCAGCCCCAGCATTTT. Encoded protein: CASSVRDGSNQPQHF.

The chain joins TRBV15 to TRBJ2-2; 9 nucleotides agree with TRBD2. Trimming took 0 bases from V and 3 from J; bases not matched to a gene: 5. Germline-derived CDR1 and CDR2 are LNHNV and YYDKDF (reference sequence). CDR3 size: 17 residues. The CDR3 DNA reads TGTGCCACCAGCAGAGATTTGGGCGGGAGGGACACCGGGGAGCTGTTTTTT. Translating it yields CATSRDLGGRDTGELFF.

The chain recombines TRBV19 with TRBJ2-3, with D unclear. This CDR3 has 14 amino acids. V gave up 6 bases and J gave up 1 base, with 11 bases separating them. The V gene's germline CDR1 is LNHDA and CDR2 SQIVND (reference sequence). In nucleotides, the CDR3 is TGTGCCAGTAGATGGGCAGGAGGCACAGATACGCAGTATTTT. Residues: CASRWAGGTDTQYF.

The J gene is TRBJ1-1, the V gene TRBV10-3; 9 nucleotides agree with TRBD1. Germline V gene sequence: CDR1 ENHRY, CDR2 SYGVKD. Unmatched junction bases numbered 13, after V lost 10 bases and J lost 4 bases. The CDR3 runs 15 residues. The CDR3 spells CATSPVTGGTTEAFF. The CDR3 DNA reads TGTGCCACTTCCCCGGTGACAGGGGGGACCACTGAAGCTTTCTTT.

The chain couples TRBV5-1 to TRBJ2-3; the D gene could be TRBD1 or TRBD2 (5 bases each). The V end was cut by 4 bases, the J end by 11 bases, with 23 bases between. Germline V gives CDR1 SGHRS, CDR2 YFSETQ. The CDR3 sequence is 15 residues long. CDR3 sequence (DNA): TGCGCCAGCAGCGACGTTTCCAGCTCCAGAGGGGAGCAGTATTTT. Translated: CASSDVSSSRGEQYF.

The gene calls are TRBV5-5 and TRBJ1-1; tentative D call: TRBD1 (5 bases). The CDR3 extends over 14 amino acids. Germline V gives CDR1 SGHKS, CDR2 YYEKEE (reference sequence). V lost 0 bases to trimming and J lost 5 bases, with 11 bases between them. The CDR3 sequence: CASSLVTAGTEAFF. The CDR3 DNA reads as TGTGCCAGCAGCTTGGTGACAGCAGGGACTGAAGCTTTCTTT.

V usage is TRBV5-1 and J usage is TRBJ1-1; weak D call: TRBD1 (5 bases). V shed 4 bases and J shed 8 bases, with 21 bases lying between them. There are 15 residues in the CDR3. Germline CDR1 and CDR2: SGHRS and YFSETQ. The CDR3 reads CASSQEKGPLAEAFF. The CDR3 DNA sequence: TGCGCCAGCAGCCAGGAGAAGGGACCTCTGGCGGAAGCTTTCTTT.

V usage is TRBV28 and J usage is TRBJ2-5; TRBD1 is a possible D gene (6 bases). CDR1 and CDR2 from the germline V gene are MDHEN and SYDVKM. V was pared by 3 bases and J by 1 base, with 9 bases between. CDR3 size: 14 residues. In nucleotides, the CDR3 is TGTGCCAGCAGTTTGGACAGCCCCCAAGAGACCCAGTACTTC. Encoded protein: CASSLDSPQETQYF.

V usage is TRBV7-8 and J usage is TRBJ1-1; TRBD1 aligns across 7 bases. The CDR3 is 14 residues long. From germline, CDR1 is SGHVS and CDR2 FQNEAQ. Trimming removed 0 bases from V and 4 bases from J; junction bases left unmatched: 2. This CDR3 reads CASSLAEGATEAFF. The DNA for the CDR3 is TGTGCCAGCAGCTTAGCGGAGGGGGCCACTGAAGCTTTCTTT.

CDR3 nucleotides: TGCAGCGTTGACAATGGTGCCGATGAGCAGTTCTTC. This translates into CSVDNGADEQFF. This chain links TRBV29-1 with TRBJ2-1, with no clear D. Germline values: CDR1 SQVTM, CDR2 ANQGSEA. This CDR3 spans 12 amino acids. V was trimmed by 3 bases and J by 8 bases, leaving 11 bases between them.

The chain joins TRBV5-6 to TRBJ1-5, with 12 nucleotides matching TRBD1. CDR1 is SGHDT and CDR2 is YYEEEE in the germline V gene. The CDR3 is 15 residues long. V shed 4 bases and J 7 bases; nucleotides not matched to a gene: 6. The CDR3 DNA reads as TGTGCCAGCAGCGGAGGCGGGACAGGGGGCCAGCCCCAGCATTTT. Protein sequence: CASSGGGTGGQPQHF.